These T cell receptor beta chains were read from a single sample in a study of post-analysis software for immune sequencing data. TCRdb re-derived calls from the PCR reads in MiXCR, one entry per CDR3 protein. The sample shows over 700,000 distinct CDR3 sequences, 25% to 30% of them seen only once. Sequenced sample: blood. Receptors were obtained from a girl between 5 and 17 years old with multiple sclerosis. CDR3s leave out the opening cysteine and the closing phenylalanine or tryptophan. Where a row states a size, it is once, few, many or the class of an expanded clone; other rows omit it.

clone_size j_call v_call cdr3_aa
NA TRBJ2-3 TRBV20-1 SASGSNDADTQY
NA TRBJ2-2 TRBV7-6 ASSLGLAKTGELF
NA TRBJ2-1 TRBV5-8 ASGHSGSAYNEQF
few TRBJ2-1 TRBV12-3/TRBV12-4 ASIASAYNEQF
NA TRBJ2-3 TRBV4-2 ASSQVRGDGKDTQY
few TRBJ1-4 TRBV29-1 SVEEGRSRGEKLF
NA TRBJ2-5 TRBV18 AGRLQGSETQY
NA TRBJ2-1 TRBV4-3 ASSQGALVNNEQF
many TRBJ2-1 TRBV29-1 SGGGTGADEQF
few TRBJ2-5 TRBV9 ASSVVGAGETQY
NA TRBJ1-2 TRBV10-3 AISDPGQGRMGYGYT
NA TRBJ1-2 TRBV11-2 ASSSPLPNYGYT
NA TRBJ2-1 TRBV11-3 ASSQLGQKWQF
NA TRBJ1-5 TRBV6-1 ASSSRAIGNQPQH
NA TRBJ2-5 TRBV7-9 ASSSLRGYQETQY
NA TRBJ2-7 TRBV2 ASSERGGTGGSYEQY
few TRBJ1-4 TRBV24-1 ATSARLGTGDEKLF
few TRBJ2-7 TRBV13 ASSRTSGGSEQY
NA TRBJ2-3 TRBV27 ASTHKDTDTQY
few TRBJ2-7 TRBV29-1 SAGLGRLAGGYEQY
NA TRBJ2-7 TRBV20-1 SARDYQELTSPEQY
NA NA TRBV28 ASIGGNEQY
many TRBJ2-5 TRBV7-9 ASSAPAGETQY
NA TRBJ2-3 TRBV29-1 SVGKGSLRDTQY
NA TRBJ2-7 TRBV7-6 ASSLGGQGGEQY
few TRBJ1-5 TRBV7-9 ASSLGTPYSNQPQH
few TRBJ2-7 TRBV7-9 ASSTRNYEQY
NA TRBJ2-5 TRBV10-3 AISESGGPQETQY
few TRBJ2-7 TRBV5-1 ASSAGTGSFIDYEQY
few TRBJ2-5 TRBV5-1 ASSPTLAGAQTQY
NA TRBJ2-7 TRBV7-2 ASRPPGGSYSYEQY
NA TRBJ2-7 TRBV5-1 ASGRGDDLYEQY
few TRBJ2-7 TRBV29-1 SVEEDIPYEQY
NA TRBJ2-5 TRBV11-2 ASSSERAETQY
NA TRBJ2-7 TRBV28 ASSLQVSPLREQY
few TRBJ1-5 TRBV19 ASSIVGGNQPQH
few TRBJ2-1 TRBV27 ASSFRDSSNEQF
few TRBJ2-1 TRBV29-1 SVVHAGGVYNEQF
few TRBJ2-7 TRBV5-1 ASREASGKSEQY
NA TRBJ2-3 TRBV15 ATSRTEGQADTQY